Presented here are 26 T cell receptor beta chains from one specimen sequenced in a study of T cell responses to AZD1222 COVID-19 vaccine. Assay: immunoSEQ multiplex PCR; the TCRdb copy retains only in-frame clones and omits some. The table shows about 120,000 clones, with approximately 90% occurring only once. The starting material was peripheral blood, obtained on day 0 of AZD1222 vaccination. Receptors were obtained from an adult in good health.

This sequence joins TRBV28 and TRBJ1-2, with D possibly matching TRBD1 (6 bases). From germline, CDR1 is MDHEN and CDR2 SYDVKM. CDR3 size: 14 residues. V lost 5 bases to trimming and J lost 4 bases, with 14 bases between them. The CDR3 loop reads CASSRQDSFYGYTF. The CDR3 DNA reads TGTGCCAGCAGTAGACAGGATTCCTTCTATGGCTACACCTTC.

This clone was found a few times. V usage is TRBV5-6 and J usage is TRBJ2-3; maybe TRBD1 (5 bases). Per germline, CDR1 SGHDT and CDR2 YYEEEE. This CDR3 is 15 amino acids long. V lost 0 bases and J 2 bases, leaving 10 bases between the germline ends. The CDR3 spells CASSLAAGFTDTQYF. CDR3 DNA sequence: TGTGCCAGCAGCTTGGCTGCAGGGTTCACAGATACGCAGTATTTT.

This chain joins TRBV18 and TRBJ1-4; a weak D match, TRBD1 (5 bases). Trimming cost V 3 bases and J 8 bases, with 16 bases left between them. The CDR3 has 15 residues. The germline CDR1 and CDR2 sequences are KGHSH and LQKENI. The CDR3 loop is CASSPRAAQGEKLFF. CDR3 DNA: TGTGCCAGCTCACCTAGGGCAGCCCAGGGAGAAAAACTGTTTTTT.

V is TRBV6-6 and J is TRBJ1-2; D unresolved. V dropped 5 bases and J dropped 2 bases, with 6 bases sitting between them. This CDR3 contains 12 residues. Germline CDR1 MNHNY, CDR2 SVGAGI (reference sequence). In nucleotides, the CDR3 is TGTGCCAGCAGTGTAGGAAACTATGGCTACACCTTC. This codes for CASSVGNYGYTF.

The V gene is TRBV19, the J gene TRBJ1-5; no clear D. CDR1 is LNHDA, CDR2 SQIVND, per germline (reference sequence). There are 14 residues in the CDR3. The V end lost 5 bases, the J end lost 2 bases, and 10 bases lay between the germline ends. The CDR3 nucleotides read TGTGCCAGTAGTGCGGCGCAAGGCAATCAGCCCCAGCATTTT. As protein: CASSAAQGNQPQHF.

V is TRBV10-2 and J is TRBJ1-4, with a weak D call TRBD1 (5 bases). This CDR3 spans 15 amino acids. The germline V and J ends were trimmed by 6 bases and 4 bases, with 15 bases remaining between them. The germline V gene has CDR1 WSHSY and CDR2 SAAADI. The CDR3 sequence is CASSQPTDYNEKLFF. The CDR3 bases are TGCGCCAGCAGCCAACCGACAGATTATAATGAAAAACTGTTTTTT.

The CDR3 sequence is CASSWGQGGTGELFF. CDR3 sequence (DNA): TGTGCCAGCAGCTGGGGACAGGGGGGAACCGGGGAGCTGTTTTTT. This chain links TRBV6-6 with TRBJ2-2; 11 nucleotides line up with TRBD1. Germline V gives CDR1 MNHNY, CDR2 SVGAGI (reference sequence). This CDR3 is built from 15 residues. Trimming removed 6 bases from V and 5 bases from J; junction bases left unmatched: 5.

This chain links TRBV19 with TRBJ2-7; a possible D gene is TRBD1 (6 bases). There are 12 residues in the CDR3. Deletions cut 8 bases from V and 1 base from J, with 9 bases between. Germline values: CDR1 LNHDA, CDR2 SQIVND (reference sequence). The CDR3 loop is CASGDTSYEQYF. The CDR3 nucleotides read TGTGCCAGTGGGGACACATCCTACGAGCAGTACTTC.

The chain is built from TRBV6-1 and TRBJ2-1; D is perhaps TRBD1 (7 bases). In germline, CDR1 is MNHNS, CDR2 SASEGT. The CDR3 length is 15 residues. Trimming took 3 bases from V and 3 from J, leaving 12 bases between them. CDR3 nucleotide sequence: TGTGCCAGCAGTGAGTCTCAGGGGGGCTACAATGAGCAGTTCTTC. Translation gives CASSESQGGYNEQFF.

The chain carries TRBV5-6 and TRBJ2-7; 8 bases map to TRBD1. After removal of 0 bases from V and 1 base from J, the junction contained 6 bases not matched to a gene. Germline CDR1 and CDR2: SGHDT and YYEEEE. This CDR3 spans 16 amino acids. The CDR3 coding sequence is TGTGCCAGCAGCTTGGTGCCAGGGGGCGCTTCCTACGAGCAGTACTTC. Translating it yields CASSLVPGGASYEQYF.

This clone was seen once. The V and J genes are TRBV10-1 and TRBJ1-5; D possibly corresponds to TRBD1 (5 bases). The CDR3 is 15 amino acids. In germline, CDR1 is WNHNN, CDR2 SYGVQD (reference sequence). The V and J ends lost 6 bases and 0 bases respectively, with 12 bases between them. CDR3: CASRVRGDSNQPQHF. The CDR3 region has the DNA TGCGCCAGCAGGGTGCGGGGGGATAGCAATCAGCCCCAGCATTTT.

The chain recombines TRBV4-2 with TRBJ2-3, with D unclear. Germline loops: CDR1 LGHNA, CDR2 YNFKEQ. The germline V and J ends were trimmed by 2 bases and 4 bases, with 13 bases remaining between them. There are 15 residues in the CDR3. The CDR3 region has the DNA TGTGCCAGCAGCCAATCGGGCATCTTTCCAGATACGCAGTATTTT. Its protein is CASSQSGIFPDTQYF.

This clone is a singleton in its sample. J is TRBJ1-5 and V is TRBV27, with no clear D. From germline, CDR1 is MNHEY and CDR2 SMNVEV (reference sequence). Trimming shortened V by 4 bases and J by 3 bases, and 7 bases separated the two germline ends. This CDR3 has 13 residues. The CDR3 DNA reads TGTGCCAGCAGTTATGGAGCCAATCAGCCCCAGCATTTT. Translated, it gives CASSYGANQPQHF.

The chain has TRBV18 and TRBJ1-3; possible D gene TRBD1, 5 bases. Germline V CDR1 and CDR2: KGHSH, LQKENI. The CDR3 spans 16 residues. Trimming cost V 0 bases and J 3 bases, with 12 bases left between them. The CDR3 nucleotides are TGTGCCAGCTCACCACCCAGTCCAGGGTATGGAAACACCATATATTTT. Amino acid sequence: CASSPPSPGYGNTIYF.

With respect to this clone: Relative to the germline gene, one junction end is altered; a read error may explain this. CDR3 loop: CASCDWGGVSSPLHF. The CDR3 nucleotides read TGTGCCAGCTGTGATTGGGGGGGCGTAAGCTCACCCCTCCACTTT. The V gene is TRBV2, the J gene TRBJ1-6; perhaps TRBD1 as D (6 bases). Per germline, CDR1 SNHLY and CDR2 FYNNEI. The CDR3 has 15 amino acids.

The rearrangement links TRBV4-1 to TRBJ1-2; D remains ambiguous. This CDR3 has 15 residues. From germline, CDR1 is MGHRA and CDR2 YSYEKL. V was cut by 0 bases and J by 2 bases, with 10 bases left in between. CDR3 protein: CASSQDGGENYGYTF. The CDR3 region has the DNA TGCGCCAGCAGCCAAGATGGCGGGGAGAACTATGGCTACACCTTC.

The chain employs TRBV28 and TRBJ1-2, with D possibly TRBD1 on 6 matching bases. V lost 5 bases to trimming and J lost 8 bases, with 21 bases between them. Per germline, CDR1 MDHEN and CDR2 SYDVKM. This CDR3 has 15 amino acids. CDR3 in amino acids: CASSPRETQGTGYTF. CDR3 nucleotides: TGTGCCAGCAGTCCCCGAGAGACACAGGGAACCGGCTACACCTTC.

The genes are TRBV5-6 and TRBJ1-4; D perhaps matches TRBD1 (6 bases). The germline gives CDR1 SGHDT, CDR2 YYEEEE. The CDR3 totals 13 residues. The V end lost 4 bases, the J end lost 5 bases, and 9 bases lay between the germline ends. The chain's CDR3 is CASSLDRNEKLFF. The CDR3 DNA reads as TGTGCCAGCAGCCTGGACAGAAATGAAAAACTGTTTTTT.

The CDR3 region is CASSLEGSPLHF. The CDR3 region has the DNA TGCGCCAGCAGCTTGGAGGGCTCACCCCTCCACTTT. The gene calls are TRBV5-1 and TRBJ1-6; D not certain. Between the trimmed V and J ends, which lost 0 bases and 10 bases, there was a span of 5 bases. Germline V gene lookup returns CDR1 SGHRS and CDR2 YFSETQ. The CDR3 loop spans 12 amino acids. The whole variable domain, remainder taken from reference TRBV5-1 and TRBJ1-6, is KAGVTQTPRYLIKTRGQQVTLSCSPISGHRSVSWYQQTPGQGLQFLFEYFSETQRNKGNFPGRFSGRQFSNSRSEMNVSTLELGDSALYLCASSLEGSPLHFGNGTRLTVT.

This chain connects TRBV7-9 to TRBJ1-4; no clear D gene. V lost 4 bases, J lost 7 bases, and 13 bases lay in between. Germline assignment: CDR1 SEHNR and CDR2 FQNEAQ (reference sequence). The CDR3 sequence is 14 residues long. The CDR3 loop is CASSSPLGGEKLFF. The CDR3 coding sequence is TGTGCCAGCAGCTCACCCCTAGGCGGTGAAAAACTGTTTTTT.

V usage is TRBV18 and J usage is TRBJ2-7, with D hard to call. Trimming cost V 3 bases and J 2 bases, with 8 bases left between them. The CDR3 is made up of 13 amino acids. CDR1 and CDR2 (germline): KGHSH, LQKENI. The CDR3 spells CASSPSEAYEQYF. The CDR3 DNA is TGTGCCAGCTCACCCTCCGAGGCCTACGAGCAGTACTTC.

The genes are TRBV7-2 and TRBJ2-7; no definite D call. Per germline, CDR1 SGHTA and CDR2 FQGNSA. The CDR3 is 14 amino acids. The germline V and J ends were trimmed by 1 base and 3 bases, with 10 bases remaining between them. The CDR3 is CASSLGLQIYEQYF. In nucleotides, the CDR3 is TGTGCCAGCAGCTTAGGTCTCCAGATCTACGAGCAGTACTTC.

This chain joins TRBV28 and TRBJ1-3; a possible D gene is TRBD1 (5 bases). The V gene lost 3 bases and the J gene lost 0 bases, with 15 bases spanning the gap. The length of the CDR3 is 17 residues. Looked up from germline, CDR1 is MDHEN and CDR2 is SYDVKM. The CDR3 DNA sequence: TGTGCCAGCAGTTTTCGGGTGGGGCGGAACTCTGGAAACACCATATATTTT. Amino acids: CASSFRVGRNSGNTIYF.

The chain uses TRBV7-2 and TRBJ1-6; tentatively, D is TRBD1 (5 bases). Trimming pared 6 bases from V and 0 bases from J, leaving 12 bases between. The CDR3 totals 16 residues. Germline-derived CDR1 and CDR2 are SGHTA and FQGNSA. The CDR3 region is CASRGDGSSYNSPLHF. Here the CDR3 DNA reads TGTGCCAGCAGAGGGGACGGCAGCTCCTATAATTCACCCCTCCACTTT.

The chain is built from TRBV7-2 and TRBJ1-1, with D tentatively TRBD1 (6 bases). The V gene's germline CDR1 is SGHTA and CDR2 FQGNSA. CDR3 size: 14 residues. Deletions cut 5 bases from V and 4 bases from J, with 14 bases between. The CDR3 DNA reads TGTGCCAGCAGCCCACAGGGCTCGAGCACTGAAGCTTTCTTT. It is translated as CASSPQGSSTEAFF.

The chain is built from TRBV9 and TRBJ1-2; 10 bases agree with TRBD1. The CDR3 totals 16 residues. Per germline, CDR1 SGDLS and CDR2 YYNGEE. The trim removed 0 bases at V and 5 bases at J, leaving 7 bases unmatched. The CDR3 sequence is CASSVGGLGQGYGYTF. Here the CDR3 DNA reads TGTGCCAGCAGCGTAGGGGGTCTGGGACAGGGGTATGGCTACACCTTC.